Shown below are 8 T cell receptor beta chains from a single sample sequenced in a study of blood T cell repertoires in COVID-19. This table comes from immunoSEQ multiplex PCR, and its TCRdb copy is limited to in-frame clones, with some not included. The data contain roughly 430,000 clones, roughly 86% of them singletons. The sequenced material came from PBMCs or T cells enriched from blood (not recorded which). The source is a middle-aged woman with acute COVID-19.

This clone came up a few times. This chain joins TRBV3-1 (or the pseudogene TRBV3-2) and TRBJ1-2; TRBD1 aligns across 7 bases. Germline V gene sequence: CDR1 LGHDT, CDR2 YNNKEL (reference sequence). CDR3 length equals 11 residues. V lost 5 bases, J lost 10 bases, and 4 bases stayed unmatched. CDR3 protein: CASSSTGAYTF. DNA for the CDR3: TGTGCCAGCAGCTCAACAGGGGCCTACACCTTC.

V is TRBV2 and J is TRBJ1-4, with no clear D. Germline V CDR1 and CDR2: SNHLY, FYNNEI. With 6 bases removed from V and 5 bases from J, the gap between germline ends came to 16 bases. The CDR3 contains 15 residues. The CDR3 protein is CASRYRGLPNEKLFF. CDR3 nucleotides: TGTGCCAGCAGGTACCGTGGACTACCCAATGAAAAACTGTTTTTT.

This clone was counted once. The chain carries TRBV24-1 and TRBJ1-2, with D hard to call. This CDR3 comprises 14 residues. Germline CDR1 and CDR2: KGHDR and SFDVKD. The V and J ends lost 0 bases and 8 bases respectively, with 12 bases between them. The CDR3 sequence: CATSDLRRREGYTF. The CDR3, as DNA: TGTGCCACCAGTGATTTGAGACGCCGGGAGGGCTACACCTTC.

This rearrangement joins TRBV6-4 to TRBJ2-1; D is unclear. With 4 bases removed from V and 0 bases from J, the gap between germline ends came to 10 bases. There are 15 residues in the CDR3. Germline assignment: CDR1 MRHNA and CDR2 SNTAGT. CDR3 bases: TGTGCCAGCAGTGCTCGAGCGAGCTCCTACAATGAGCAGTTCTTC. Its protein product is CASSARASSYNEQFF.

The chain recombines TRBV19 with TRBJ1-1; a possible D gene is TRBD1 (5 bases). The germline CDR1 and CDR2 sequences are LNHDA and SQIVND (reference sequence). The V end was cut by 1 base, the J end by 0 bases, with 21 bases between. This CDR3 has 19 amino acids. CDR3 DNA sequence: TGTGCCAGTAGTATAGCAAAGTCGGGACTGGGATTCATGAACACTGAAGCTTTCTTT. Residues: CASSIAKSGLGFMNTEAFF. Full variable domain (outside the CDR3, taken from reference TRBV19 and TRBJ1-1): DGGITQSPKYLFRKEGQNVTLSCEQNLNHDAMYWYRQDPGQGLRLIYYSQIVNDFQKGDIAEGYSVSREKKESFPLTVTSAQKNPTAFYLCASSIAKSGLGFMNTEAFFGQGTRLTVV.

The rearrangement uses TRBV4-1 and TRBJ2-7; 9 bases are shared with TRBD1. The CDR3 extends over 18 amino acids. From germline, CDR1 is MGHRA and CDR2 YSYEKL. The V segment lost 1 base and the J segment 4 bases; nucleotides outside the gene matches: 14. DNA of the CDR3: TGCGCCAGCAGCCAAGTCGTCGAAACAGGGGGCTTGTGGTACGAGCAGTACTTC. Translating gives CASSQVVETGGLWYEQYF.

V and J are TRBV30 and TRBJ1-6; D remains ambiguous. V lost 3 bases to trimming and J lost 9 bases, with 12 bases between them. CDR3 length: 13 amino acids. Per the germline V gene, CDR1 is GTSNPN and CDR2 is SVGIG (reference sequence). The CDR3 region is CAWRSGEGSPLHF. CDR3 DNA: TGTGCCTGGAGGTCCGGGGAAGGTTCACCCCTCCACTTT.

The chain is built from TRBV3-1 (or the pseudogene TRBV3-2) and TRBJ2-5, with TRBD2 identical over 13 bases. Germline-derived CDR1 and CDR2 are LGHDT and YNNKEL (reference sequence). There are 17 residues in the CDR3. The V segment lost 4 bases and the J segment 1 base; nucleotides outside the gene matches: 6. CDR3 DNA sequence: TGTGCCAGCAGCCTCGGACTAGCGGGGGCCGTCCAAGAGACCCAGTACTTC. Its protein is CASSLGLAGAVQETQYF.